This T cell receptor (beta chain) was retrieved from a study of T cell repertoires in cytomegalovirus infection. The wider study: Both CMV infection and a matching HLA type were indicated by public TCR beta signatures.

One entry per CDR3 protein, called by TCRdb with MiXCR from the reads. The table includes roughly 990,000 distinct CDR3 sequences, under 40% detected once. V was pared by 5 bases and J by 4 bases, with 11 bases between. The CDR3 is 14 residues long. Turning to this clonotype: What it binds is not known.

Sequenced material: cultured CD8+ T cells from PBMCs, taken from culture after CMV antigen stimulation. The clonotype was recovered from a human donor in good health (CMV status not recorded). Some clones in this sample may be carry-over from other donors' samples. The V gene is TRBV12-3 or TRBV12-4, the J gene TRBJ2-2, with a tentative D call TRBD2 (6 bases). For the CDR3, the DNA is TGTGCCAGCAGTCTGACGGAGGGCACCGGGGAGCTGTTTTTT. Translated, it gives CASSLTEGTGELFF.